The 11 T cell receptor beta chains presented below share a single source sample, sequenced in a study of identical twins. MiXCR, run by TCRdb on the 5' RACE reads, gives a single entry per CDR3 protein. This sample has about 200,000 distinct CDR3 sequences; about 6.7% occur once, and the top ten carry about 14%. These records were also assigned to another study, of T cells expressing NK-cell markers.

The sequencing input was CD8+ T cells sorted from blood. These receptors all come from a young woman in good health.

V usage is TRBV7-9 and J usage is TRBJ2-1, with D tentatively TRBD1 (6 bases). With 0 bases removed from V and 15 bases from J, the gap between germline ends came to 12 bases. The CDR3 contains 12 residues. The germline gives CDR1 SEHNR, CDR2 FQNEAQ (reference sequence). The CDR3 coding sequence is TGTGCCAGCAGCTTAGCGGGTCCAGGGGTGTTCTTC. The encoded protein is CASSLAGPGVFF.

This clonotype was counted many times. V and J are TRBV5-6 and TRBJ2-1; D is possibly TRBD2 (6 bases). Trimming removed 4 bases from V and 2 bases from J, with 7 bases in between. CDR1 and CDR2 from the germline V gene are SGHDT and YYEEEE. This CDR3 is 13 amino acids long. CDR3 DNA sequence: TGTGCCAGCAGCCCGGGGGCCTACAATGAGCAGTTCTTC. Translation gives CASSPGAYNEQFF.

This clonotype was observed a few times. This rearrangement joins TRBV13 to TRBJ2-3, with 11 bases aligning to TRBD2. CDR3 length equals 16 residues. V gave up 3 bases and J gave up 1 base; unmatched junction bases: 3. Per germline, CDR1 PRHDT and CDR2 FYEKMQ (reference sequence). CDR3 sequence: CASSFPSGGRTDTQYF. The CDR3 DNA reads TGTGCCAGCAGCTTTCCTAGCGGGGGGCGCACAGATACGCAGTATTTT.

This clonotype was counted ten times or more. This chain connects TRBV5-6 to TRBJ2-7, with D possibly being TRBD1 or TRBD2 (5 bases each). The CDR3 sequence is 15 residues long. V shed 3 bases and J shed 5 bases, with 18 bases lying between them. CDR1 is SGHDT, CDR2 YYEEEE, per germline. The CDR3 sequence: CASSSPSIGDHEQYF. Here the CDR3 DNA reads TGTGCCAGCAGCTCTCCCAGTATAGGGGACCACGAGCAGTACTTC. Complete variable domain (other parts from reference TRBV5-6 and TRBJ2-7): DAGVTQSPTHLIKTRGQQVTLRCSPKSGHDTVSWYQQALGQGPQFIFQYYEEEERQRGNFPDRFSGHQFPNYSSELNVNALLLGDSALYLCASSSPSIGDHEQYFGPGTRLTVT.

CDR3 loop: CASSLLGTSTYEQYF. The DNA for the CDR3 is TGTGCCAGCAGTTTATTGGGGACTAGCACCTACGAGCAGTACTTC. The chain joins TRBV27 to TRBJ2-7; 9 bases match TRBD2. The CDR3 runs 15 residues. Trimming took 1 base from V and 2 from J; bases not matched to a gene: 3. Germline V CDR1 and CDR2: MNHEY, SMNVEV (reference sequence).

This clonotype occurred a few times. The chain recombines TRBV12-3 or TRBV12-4 with TRBJ1-1; weak D call: TRBD1 (6 bases). This CDR3 region has 14 residues. V lost 6 bases to trimming and J lost 4 bases, with 15 bases between them. Written as DNA, the CDR3 is TGTGCCAGCAGAAGCAGGGGACCCCGCACTGAAGCTTTCTTT. Translation: CASRSRGPRTEAFF.

This clonotype was recorded a few times. This rearrangement joins TRBV7-9 to TRBJ2-7, with 9 bases fitting TRBD1. The CDR3 totals 16 residues. The V gene end was trimmed by 5 bases and the J gene end by 1 base; junction bases not matched to a gene: 9. Germline V gene lookup returns CDR1 SEHNR and CDR2 FQNEAQ (reference sequence). The CDR3 DNA reads as TGTGCCAGCAGCCCCAAGGACAGGGGCGATTCCTACGAGCAGTACTTC. It yields the protein CASSPKDRGDSYEQYF.

The V and J genes are TRBV7-2 and TRBJ2-1; tentative D call: TRBD1 (5 bases). Trimming shortened V by 5 bases and J by 2 bases, and 7 bases separated the two germline ends. There are 13 residues in the CDR3. Germline V gives CDR1 SGHTA, CDR2 FQGNSA. CDR3 residues: CASSDSAYNEQFF. CDR3 DNA: TGTGCCAGCAGCGACAGTGCCTACAATGAGCAGTTCTTC.

This clonotype was found a few times. V and J are TRBV5-1 and TRBJ2-3; tentatively, D is TRBD1 (6 bases). Per the germline V gene, CDR1 is SGHRS and CDR2 is YFSETQ. This CDR3 contains 16 residues. V shed 4 bases and J shed 0 bases, with 15 bases lying between them. The CDR3 DNA reads as TGCGCCAGCAGCAGGGAGCCGACAGGTAGCACAGATACGCAGTATTTT. Protein: CASSREPTGSTDTQYF.

This clonotype was observed a few times. The V call is TRBV25-1, the J call TRBJ2-3; D may be TRBD1 (5 bases). Trimming removed 3 bases at V and 5 bases at J, with 18 bases between. Germline V gene lookup returns CDR1 MGHDK and CDR2 SYGVNS. This CDR3 region has 16 residues. The CDR3 region is CASSEPDTVKGDTQYF. CDR3 in DNA: TGTGCCAGCAGTGAGCCGGACACCGTTAAGGGAGATACGCAGTATTTT.

This clonotype was found a few times. CDR3 DNA: TGTGCCAGCAGCTCTAGCGGGAGATCCTACAATGAGCAGTTCTTC. Amino acids: CASSSSGRSYNEQFF. The J gene is TRBJ2-1, the V gene TRBV7-6; 10 bases align to TRBD2. The CDR3 spans 15 residues. Germline trimming cut 4 bases from V and 1 base from J; bases unmatched to any gene: 1. Germline V gene data show CDR1 as SGHVS and CDR2 as FNYEAQ.